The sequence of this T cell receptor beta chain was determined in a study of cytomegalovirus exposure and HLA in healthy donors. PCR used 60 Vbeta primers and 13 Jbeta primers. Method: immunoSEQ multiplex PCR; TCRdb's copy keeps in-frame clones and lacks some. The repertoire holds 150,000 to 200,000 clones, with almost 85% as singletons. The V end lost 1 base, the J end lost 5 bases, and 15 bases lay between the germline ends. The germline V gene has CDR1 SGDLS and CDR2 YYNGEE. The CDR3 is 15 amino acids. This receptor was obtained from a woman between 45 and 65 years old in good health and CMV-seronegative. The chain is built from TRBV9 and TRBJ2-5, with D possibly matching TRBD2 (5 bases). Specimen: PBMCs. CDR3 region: CASSVLEGLWETQYF. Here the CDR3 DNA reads TGTGCCAGCAGCGTACTAGAGGGCCTTTGGGAGACCCAGTACTTC.